The 11 T cell receptor beta chains reported below all come from one sample, sequenced in a study of T-cell memory formation after mild COVID-19. TCRdb fed the 5' RACE reads into MiXCR, producing one record per CDR3 protein. The table records approximately 60,000 distinct CDR3 sequences, about a tenth of them present only once. Sequenced: PBMCs or a T cell subset sorted from them (not recorded which). Receptor source: a man aged 18-30 years who had mild COVID-19 (a few samples of this study predate the infection). Cell type and time point are not known.

The chain carries TRBV6-5 and TRBJ1-2; D gene ambiguous. The ends were cut back, 8 bases at V and 2 bases at J, with 9 bases in the middle. The CDR3 is 12 amino acids. The germline V gene encodes CDR1 MNHEY and CDR2 SVGAGI. This CDR3 reads CASAPGNYGYTF. For the CDR3, the DNA is TGTGCCAGCGCGCCCGGGAACTATGGCTACACCTTC.

This clonotype was counted ten times or more. V usage is TRBV7-2 and J usage is TRBJ2-7, with unresolved D. The CDR3 has 13 residues. V was cut by 4 bases and J by 2 bases, with 9 bases left in between. Per germline, CDR1 SGHTA and CDR2 FQGNSA. The CDR3 region is CASSSVPTYEQYF. Written as DNA, the CDR3 is TGTGCCAGCAGCTCAGTCCCGACCTACGAGCAGTACTTC.

By share, this clonotype ranks as medium-sized. The chain couples TRBV4-2 to TRBJ2-1; 10 bases agree with TRBD2. V was pared by 1 base and J by 8 bases, with 5 bases of the junction left unmatched. The CDR3 consists of 15 residues. Germline V gene lookup returns CDR1 LGHNA and CDR2 YNFKEQ. The CDR3 loop reads CASSQGAGGLDEQFF. The DNA of the CDR3 is TGTGCCAGCAGCCAAGGAGCGGGGGGGCTTGATGAGCAGTTCTTC.

This clonotype was detected ten times or more. The V and J genes are TRBV5-6 and TRBJ2-7; D remains ambiguous. The CDR3 is 13 residues long. With 1 base removed from V and 8 bases from J, the gap between germline ends came to 13 bases. Germline CDR1 reads SGHDT; CDR2 reads YYEEEE. The CDR3 region is CASSLLAGGKQYV. In DNA form, the CDR3 reads TGTGCCAGCAGCTTGCTGGCAGGCGGTAAGCAGTACGTC.

The chain couples TRBV7-2 to TRBJ1-5; 7 positions match TRBD1. Germline V gene sequence: CDR1 SGHTA, CDR2 FQGNSA. This CDR3 is 17 amino acids long. J lost 5 bases, V lost 3 bases, and 13 bases had no gene match. The CDR3 sequence is CASSFRIGTDAHQPQHF. The CDR3 DNA reads as TGTGCCAGCAGCTTCAGGATTGGGACAGACGCCCATCAGCCCCAGCATTTT.

This clonotype was observed a few times. The gene calls are TRBV9 and TRBJ1-6; 10 bases agree with TRBD1. V was clipped by 4 bases and J by 10 bases; unmatched bases: 8. This CDR3 spans 15 amino acids. Germline CDR1 is SGDLS and CDR2 is YYNGEE. Here the CDR3 DNA reads TGTGCCAGCAGCCCTACCGGGACAGGGGTCTCACCCCTCCACTTT. Protein sequence: CASSPTGTGVSPLHF.

This clonotype was recorded many times. The gene calls are TRBV7-2 and TRBJ2-5; no reliable D call. This CDR3 contains 13 residues. V was clipped by 0 bases and J by 4 bases, with 6 bases between them. Germline CDR1 and CDR2: SGHTA and FQGNSA. For the CDR3, the DNA is TGTGCCAGCAGCTTAGCCAAACGAGAGACCCAGTACTTC. Amino acid sequence: CASSLAKRETQYF.

This clonotype showed up many times. This rearrangement joins TRBV11-2 to TRBJ2-5; possibly TRBD2 for D (5 bases). Germline values: CDR1 SGHAT, CDR2 FQNNGV. This CDR3 has 14 residues. V was pared by 5 bases and J by 4 bases, with 14 bases between. CDR3 bases: TGTGCCAGCAGCACTCCGCGGGTTTCAGAGACCCAGTACTTC. It codes for CASSTPRVSETQYF.

This clonotype was counted many times. This chain uses TRBV11-2 with TRBJ2-5; 10 nucleotides match TRBD2. This CDR3 contains 14 residues. With 6 bases clipped from V and 2 bases from J, the junction kept 3 bases outside the gene matches. The V gene's germline CDR1 is SGHAT and CDR2 FQNNGV. The CDR3 is CASSRTSGQETQYF. For the CDR3, the DNA is TGTGCCAGCAGTCGGACTAGCGGACAAGAGACCCAGTACTTC.

The CDR3 protein is CAVAGTSSGAEAFF. The CDR3 DNA reads TGTGCCGTTGCCGGGACATCCTCAGGCGCTGAAGCTTTCTTT. This chain links TRBV10-3 with TRBJ1-1, with D tentatively TRBD1 (6 bases). Per the germline V gene, CDR1 is ENHRY and CDR2 is SYGVKD. There are 14 residues in the CDR3. V was shortened by 11 bases and J by 6 bases, with 22 bases between the two germline ends.

This clonotype was picked up a small number of times. The V call is TRBV5-1, the J call TRBJ2-3; D gene ambiguous. Germline V gene sequence: CDR1 SGHRS, CDR2 YFSETQ. The CDR3 extends over 14 amino acids. The ends were cut back, 1 base at V and 4 bases at J, with 10 bases in the middle. For the CDR3, the DNA is TGCGCCAGCAGCTTGAGACCGGCAGCAGATACGCAGTATTTT. Its protein product is CASSLRPAADTQYF.